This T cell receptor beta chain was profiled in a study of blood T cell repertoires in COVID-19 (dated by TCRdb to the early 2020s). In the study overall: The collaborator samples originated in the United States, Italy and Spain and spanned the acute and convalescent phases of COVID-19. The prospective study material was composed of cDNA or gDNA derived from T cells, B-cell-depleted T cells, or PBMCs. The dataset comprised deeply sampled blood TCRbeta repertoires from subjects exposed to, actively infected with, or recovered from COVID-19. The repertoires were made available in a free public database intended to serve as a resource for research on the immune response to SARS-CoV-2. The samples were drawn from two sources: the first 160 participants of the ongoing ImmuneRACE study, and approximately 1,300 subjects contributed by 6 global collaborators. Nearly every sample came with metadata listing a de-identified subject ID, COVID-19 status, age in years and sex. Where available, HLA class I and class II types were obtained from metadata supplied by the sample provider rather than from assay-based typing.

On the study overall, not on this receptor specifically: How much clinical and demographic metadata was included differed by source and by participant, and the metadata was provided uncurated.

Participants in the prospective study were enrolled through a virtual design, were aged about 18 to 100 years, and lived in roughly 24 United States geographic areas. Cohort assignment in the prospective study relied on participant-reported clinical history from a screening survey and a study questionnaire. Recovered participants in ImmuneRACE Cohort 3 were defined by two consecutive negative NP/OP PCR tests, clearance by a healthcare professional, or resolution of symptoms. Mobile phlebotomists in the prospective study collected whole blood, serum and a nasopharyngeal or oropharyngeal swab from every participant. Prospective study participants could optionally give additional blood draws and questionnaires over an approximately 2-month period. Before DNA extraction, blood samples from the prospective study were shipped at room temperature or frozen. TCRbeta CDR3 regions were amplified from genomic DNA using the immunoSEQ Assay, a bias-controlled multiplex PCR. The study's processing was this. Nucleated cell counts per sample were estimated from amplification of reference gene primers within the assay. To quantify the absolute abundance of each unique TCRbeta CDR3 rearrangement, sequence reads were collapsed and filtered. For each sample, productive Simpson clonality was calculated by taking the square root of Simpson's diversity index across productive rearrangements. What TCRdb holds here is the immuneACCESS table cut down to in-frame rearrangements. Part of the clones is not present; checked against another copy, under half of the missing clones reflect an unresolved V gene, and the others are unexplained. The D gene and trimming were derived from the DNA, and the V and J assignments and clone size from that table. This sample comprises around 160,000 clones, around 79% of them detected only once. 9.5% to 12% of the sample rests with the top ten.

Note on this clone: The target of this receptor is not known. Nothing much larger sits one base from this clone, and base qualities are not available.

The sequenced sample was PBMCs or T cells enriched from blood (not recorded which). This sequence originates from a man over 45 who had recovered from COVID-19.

The bases are TGTGCCAGCTCACTGTCCGAAGCAACTGAAGCTTTCTTT. It is translated as CASSLSEATEAFF. This chain joins TRBV18 to TRBJ1-1; a confident D gene designation cannot be given. CDR1 and CDR2 are drawn from the germline V gene: KGHSH, LQKENI. V is shortened by 4 bases, J by 5 bases, and the region joining them spans 11 bases. Reading from cysteine to phenylalanine, the CDR3 counts 13 amino acids. Of all the DNA, just the CDR3 is kept, 39 bases in frame from base 1.